This entry describes one T cell receptor beta chain. PCR employed 60 Vbeta and 13 Jbeta primers. The assay was immunoSEQ multiplex PCR, and TCRdb's table has in-frame clones only and misses some. This sample's table reports some 130,000 clones. The sample is drawn from a study of cytomegalovirus exposure and HLA in healthy donors. Sequenced: PBMCs. The sequence was obtained from a man in his late teens or twenties in good health and CMV-seronegative.

The CDR3 sequence is CASSLGQAFGQPQHF. The CDR3 DNA follows: TGTGCCAGCAGCCTCGGACAGGCCTTTGGTCAGCCCCAGCATTTT. The genes are TRBV7-2 and TRBJ1-5, with TRBD1 matching over 7 bases. The germline V gene encodes CDR1 SGHTA and CDR2 FQGNSA. The CDR3 contains 15 residues. V lost 5 bases and J lost 6; bases outside the gene matches: 10.